The subject of this entry is one T cell receptor beta chain. This sample is part of a study of blood T cell repertoires in COVID-19. Study summary: From T cells, B-cell-depleted T cells, or PBMCs came the material, which was cDNA or gDNA.

V was clipped by 0 bases and J by 2 bases; unmatched bases: 4. From germline, CDR1 is SGHRS and CDR2 YFSETQ. This CDR3 is built from 15 residues. Participants, about 18 to 90 years old, spanned fewer than 30 US areas. Participants were placed into cohorts based on the clinical history they reported. In the original analysis: For nucleated cells, counts were estimated from reference gene primer amplification. This table comes from immunoSEQ multiplex PCR, and its TCRdb copy is limited to in-frame clones, with some not included. From that table come the V and J calls and clone size; the DNA was used to work out D and trimming. The data contain a few hundred thousand clones, approximately 80% of them singletons.

The receptor was isolated from a man aged 35 to 55 who had recovered from COVID-19. The sequenced sample consisted of PBMCs or T cells enriched from blood (not recorded which). The chain couples TRBV5-1 to TRBJ2-5, with 7 bases aligning to TRBD1. The CDR3 DNA sequence: TGCGCCAGCAGCTTGGTGGACAGGTTACAAGAGACCCAGTACTTC. This gives the protein CASSLVDRLQETQYF.